What follows describes a single T cell receptor beta chain. This sample was included in a study of T cell changes during pregnancy in multiple sclerosis. Method: immunoSEQ multiplex PCR; TCRdb's copy keeps in-frame clones and lacks some. The repertoire holds some 29,000 clones, about 91% seen once, with approximately 7.9% in the top ten. The sample in question was CD8+ T cells from peripheral blood mononuclear cells, obtained before pregnancy. This clonotype originated in a female donor with multiple sclerosis, enrolled in a pregnancy study.

This CDR3 is CASSLRERESRKEFF. As DNA, the CDR3 is TGTGCCAGCAGTTTACGGGAGCGGGAGTCCCGTAAGGAGTTCTTC. The genes are TRBV27 and TRBJ2-1; 8 bases are shared with TRBD2. CDR3 length: 15 residues. CDR1 is MNHEY, CDR2 SMNVEV, per germline (reference sequence). V dropped 2 bases and J dropped 14; count of bases not matched to a gene: 14.